This T cell receptor beta chain was profiled in a study of blood T cell repertoires in COVID-19. About the study: Spain, Italy and the United States supplied samples that represented acute and convalescent COVID-19. T cells, B-cell-depleted T cells, or PBMCs provided the cDNA or gDNA that served as material.

The sample holds one count of this clone. Germline V gene sequence: CDR1 SGHRS, CDR2 YFSETQ. Trimming stripped 4 bases from V and 0 bases from J, with 16 bases between. The CDR3 is 16 amino acids. Original analysis: Estimated nucleated cell counts came from reference gene primer amplification. Clones were sequenced by immunoSEQ multiplex PCR, and TCRdb holds only the in-frame ones, with some missing. V and J calls and clone size are copied from that table; D and trimming were computed from the DNA. The sample carries 50,000 to 70,000 clones, around 79% recorded once. The origin of this receptor is a man aged 60 to 75 with acute or convalescent COVID-19. Sequencing input: peripheral blood. The rearrangement uses TRBV5-1 and TRBJ1-1, with D perhaps matching TRBD1 (5 bases). The CDR3, as DNA: TGCGCCAGCAGCCCCGTCGGGGGGACGCTGAACACTGAAGCTTTCTTT. Its translation: CASSPVGGTLNTEAFF.